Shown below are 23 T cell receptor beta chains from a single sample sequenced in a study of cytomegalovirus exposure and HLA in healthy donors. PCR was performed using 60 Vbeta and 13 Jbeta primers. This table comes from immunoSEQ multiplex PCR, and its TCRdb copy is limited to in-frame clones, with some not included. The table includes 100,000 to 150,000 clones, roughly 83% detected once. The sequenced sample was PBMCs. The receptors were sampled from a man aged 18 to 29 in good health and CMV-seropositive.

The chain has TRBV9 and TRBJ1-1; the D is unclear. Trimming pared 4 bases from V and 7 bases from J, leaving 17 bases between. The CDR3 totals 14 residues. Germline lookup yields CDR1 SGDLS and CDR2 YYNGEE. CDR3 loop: CASSPRGEGGEAFF. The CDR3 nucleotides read TGTGCCAGCAGCCCCCGCGGAGAGGGTGGTGAAGCTTTCTTT. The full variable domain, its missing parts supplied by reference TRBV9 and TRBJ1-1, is DSGVTQTPKHLITATGQRVTLRCSPRSGDLSVYWYQQSLDQGLQFLIQYYNGEERAKGNILERFSAQQFPDLHSELNLSSLELGDSALYFCASSPRGEGGEAFFGQGTRLTVV.

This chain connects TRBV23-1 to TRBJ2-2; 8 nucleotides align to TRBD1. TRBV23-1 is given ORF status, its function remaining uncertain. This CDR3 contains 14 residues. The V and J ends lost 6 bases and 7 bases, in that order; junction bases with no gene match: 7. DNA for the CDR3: TGCGCCAGCAGCCTACAGGGGGAGGACGGGGAGCTGTTTTTT. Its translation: CASSLQGEDGELFF.

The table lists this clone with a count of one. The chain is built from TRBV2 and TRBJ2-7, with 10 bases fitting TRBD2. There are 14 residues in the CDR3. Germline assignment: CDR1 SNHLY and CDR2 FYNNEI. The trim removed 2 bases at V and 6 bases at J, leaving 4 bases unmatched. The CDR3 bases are TGTGCCAGCAGTGAAAGCGGGGGGGCGATCGAGCAGTACTTC. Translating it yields CASSESGGAIEQYF.

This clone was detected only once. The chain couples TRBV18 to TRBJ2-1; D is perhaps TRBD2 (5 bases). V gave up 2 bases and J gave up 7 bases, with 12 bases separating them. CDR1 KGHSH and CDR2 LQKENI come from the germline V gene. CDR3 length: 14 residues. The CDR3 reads CASSPDLAGNEQFF. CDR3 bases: TGTGCCAGCTCACCAGACCTAGCTGGGAATGAGCAGTTCTTC.

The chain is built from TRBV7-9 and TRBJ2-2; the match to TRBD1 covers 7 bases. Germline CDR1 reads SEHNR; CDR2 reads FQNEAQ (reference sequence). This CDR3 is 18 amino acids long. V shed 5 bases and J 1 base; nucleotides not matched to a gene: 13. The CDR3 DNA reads TGTGCCAGCAGCGCACCCGGGACAGTGAGGTTGAACACCGGGGAGCTGTTTTTT. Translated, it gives CASSAPGTVRLNTGELFF.

The CDR3 DNA reads as TGTGCCAGCAGTCCGGGACAGGGGTACTTCGATACGCAGTATTTT. This sequence encodes CASSPGQGYFDTQYF. The V call is TRBV5-6, the J call TRBJ2-3; 10 nucleotides match TRBD1. Germline values: CDR1 SGHDT, CDR2 YYEEEE. The CDR3 totals 15 residues. The V gene end was trimmed by 5 bases and the J gene end by 6 bases; junction bases not matched to a gene: 9.

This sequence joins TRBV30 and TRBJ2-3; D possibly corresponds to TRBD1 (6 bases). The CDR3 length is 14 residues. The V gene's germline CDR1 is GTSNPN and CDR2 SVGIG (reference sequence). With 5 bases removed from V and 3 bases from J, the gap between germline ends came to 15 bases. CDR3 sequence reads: CAWCDQGTTDTQYF. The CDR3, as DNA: TGTGCCTGGTGTGACCAGGGGACGACAGATACGCAGTATTTT.

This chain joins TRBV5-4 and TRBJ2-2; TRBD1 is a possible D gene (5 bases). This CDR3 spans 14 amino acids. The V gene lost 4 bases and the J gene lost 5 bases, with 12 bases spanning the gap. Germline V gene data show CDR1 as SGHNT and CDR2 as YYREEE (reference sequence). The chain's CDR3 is CASSPTAGTGELFF. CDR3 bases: TGTGCCAGCAGCCCTACGGCAGGGACCGGGGAGCTGTTTTTT.

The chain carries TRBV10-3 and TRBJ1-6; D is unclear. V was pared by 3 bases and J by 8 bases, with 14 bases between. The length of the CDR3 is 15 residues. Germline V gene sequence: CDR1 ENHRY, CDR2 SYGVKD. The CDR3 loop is CAISDSEGGDSPLHF. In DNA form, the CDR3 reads TGTGCCATCAGTGATTCGGAGGGCGGTGATTCACCCCTCCACTTT.

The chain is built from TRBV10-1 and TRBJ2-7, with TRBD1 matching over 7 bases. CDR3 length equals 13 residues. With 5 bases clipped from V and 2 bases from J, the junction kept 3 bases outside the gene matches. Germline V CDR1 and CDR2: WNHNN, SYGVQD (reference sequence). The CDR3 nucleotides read TGCGCCAGCAGTCCGGGACAGACCTACGAGCAGTACTTC. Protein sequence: CASSPGQTYEQYF.

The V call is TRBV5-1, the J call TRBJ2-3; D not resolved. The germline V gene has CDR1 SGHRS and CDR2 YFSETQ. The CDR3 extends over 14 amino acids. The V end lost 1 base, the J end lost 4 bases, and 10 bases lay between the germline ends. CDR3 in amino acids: CASSLFSGSDTQYF. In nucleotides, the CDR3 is TGCGCCAGCAGCTTGTTTTCAGGATCAGATACGCAGTATTTT.

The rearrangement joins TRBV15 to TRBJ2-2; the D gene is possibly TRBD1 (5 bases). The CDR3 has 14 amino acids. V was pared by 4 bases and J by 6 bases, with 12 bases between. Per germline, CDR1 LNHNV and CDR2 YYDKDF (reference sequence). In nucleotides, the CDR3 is TGTGCCACCAGCATAGGGGTAGGGGCCGGGGAGCTGTTTTTT. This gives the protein CATSIGVGAGELFF.

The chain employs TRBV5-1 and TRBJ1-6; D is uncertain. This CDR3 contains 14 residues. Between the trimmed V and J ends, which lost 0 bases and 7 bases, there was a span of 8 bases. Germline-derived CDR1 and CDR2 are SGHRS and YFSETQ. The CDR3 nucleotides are TGCGCCAGCAGCTTGGAGGCGGGAAATTCACCCCTCCACTTT. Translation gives CASSLEAGNSPLHF.

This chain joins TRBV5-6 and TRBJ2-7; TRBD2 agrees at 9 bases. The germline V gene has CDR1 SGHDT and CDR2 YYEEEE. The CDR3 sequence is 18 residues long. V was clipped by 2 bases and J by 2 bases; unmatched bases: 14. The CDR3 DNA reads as TGTGCCAGCAGCTTCGGTGGGGTAGCGGGGGCCGGGGCCTACGAGCAGTACTTC. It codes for CASSFGGVAGAGAYEQYF.

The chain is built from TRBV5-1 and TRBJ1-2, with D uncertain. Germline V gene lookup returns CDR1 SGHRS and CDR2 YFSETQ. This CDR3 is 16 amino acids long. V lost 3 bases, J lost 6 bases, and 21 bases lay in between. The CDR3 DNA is TGCGCCAGCAGCTCAAGTCCCGCCCCATCCTCTAATGGCTACACCTTC. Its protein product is CASSSSPAPSSNGYTF.

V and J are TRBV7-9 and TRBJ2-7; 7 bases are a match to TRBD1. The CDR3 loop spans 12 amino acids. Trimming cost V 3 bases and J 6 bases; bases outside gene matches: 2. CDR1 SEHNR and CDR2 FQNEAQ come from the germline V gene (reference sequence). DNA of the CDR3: TGTGCCAGCAGCTTTACAGGGGCCGAGCAGTACTTC. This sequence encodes CASSFTGAEQYF.

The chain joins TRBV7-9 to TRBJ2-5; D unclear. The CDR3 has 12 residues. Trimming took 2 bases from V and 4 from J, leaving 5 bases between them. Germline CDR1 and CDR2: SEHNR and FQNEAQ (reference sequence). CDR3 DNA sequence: TGTGCCAGCAGCTTACTCGGAGAGACCCAGTACTTC. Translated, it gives CASSLLGETQYF. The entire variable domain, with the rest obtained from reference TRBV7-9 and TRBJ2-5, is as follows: DTGVSQNPRHKITKRGQNVTFRCDPISEHNRLYWYRQTLGQGPEFLTYFQNEAQLEKSRLLSDRFSAERPKGSFSTLEIQRTEQGDSAMYLCASSLLGETQYFGPGTRLLVL.

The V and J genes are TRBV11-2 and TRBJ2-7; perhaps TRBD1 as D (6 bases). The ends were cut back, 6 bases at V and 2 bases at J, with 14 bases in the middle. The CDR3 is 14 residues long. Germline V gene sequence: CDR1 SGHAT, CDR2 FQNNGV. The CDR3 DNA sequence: TGTGCCAGCAGAATACAGGGAAACGCCTACGAGCAGTACTTC. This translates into CASRIQGNAYEQYF.

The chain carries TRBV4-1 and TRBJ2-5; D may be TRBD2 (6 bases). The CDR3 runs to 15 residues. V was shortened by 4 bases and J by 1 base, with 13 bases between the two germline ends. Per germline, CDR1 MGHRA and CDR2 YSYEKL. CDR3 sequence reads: CASSPGLGGQETQYF. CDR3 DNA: TGCGCCAGCAGCCCGGGACTCGGGGGCCAAGAGACCCAGTACTTC.

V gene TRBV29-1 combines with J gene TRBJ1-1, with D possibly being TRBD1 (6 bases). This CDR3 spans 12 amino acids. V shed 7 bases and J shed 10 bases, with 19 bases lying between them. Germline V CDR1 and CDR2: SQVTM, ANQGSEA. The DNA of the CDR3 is TGCAGCGCGCACCAGGGGAGGGTCGGAGCTTTCTTT. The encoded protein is CSAHQGRVGAFF.

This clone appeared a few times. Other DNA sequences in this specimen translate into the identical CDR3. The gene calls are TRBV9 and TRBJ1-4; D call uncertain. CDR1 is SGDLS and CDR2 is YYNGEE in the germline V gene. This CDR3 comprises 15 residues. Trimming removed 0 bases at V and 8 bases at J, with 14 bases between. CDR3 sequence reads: CASSVAEGSGEKLFF. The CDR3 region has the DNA TGTGCCAGCAGCGTAGCTGAGGGCAGTGGGGAAAAACTGTTTTTT. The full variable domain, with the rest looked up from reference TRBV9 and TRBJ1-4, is DSGVTQTPKHLITATGQRVTLRCSPRSGDLSVYWYQQSLDQGLQFLIQYYNGEERAKGNILERFSAQQFPDLHSELNLSSLELGDSALYFCASSVAEGSGEKLFFGSGTQLSVL.

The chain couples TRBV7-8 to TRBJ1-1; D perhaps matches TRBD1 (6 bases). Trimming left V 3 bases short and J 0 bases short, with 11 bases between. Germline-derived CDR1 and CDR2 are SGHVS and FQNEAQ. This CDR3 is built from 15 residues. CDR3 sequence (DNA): TGTGCCAGCAGCTTCGGACAGAGCATGAACACTGAAGCTTTCTTT. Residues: CASSFGQSMNTEAFF.

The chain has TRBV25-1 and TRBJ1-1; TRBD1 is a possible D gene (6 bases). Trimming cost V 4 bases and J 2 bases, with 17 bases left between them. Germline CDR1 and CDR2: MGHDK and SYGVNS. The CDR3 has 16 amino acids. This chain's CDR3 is CASSGPHTRGNTEAFF. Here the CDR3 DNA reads TGTGCCAGCAGTGGACCACACACCAGGGGAAACACTGAAGCTTTCTTT.